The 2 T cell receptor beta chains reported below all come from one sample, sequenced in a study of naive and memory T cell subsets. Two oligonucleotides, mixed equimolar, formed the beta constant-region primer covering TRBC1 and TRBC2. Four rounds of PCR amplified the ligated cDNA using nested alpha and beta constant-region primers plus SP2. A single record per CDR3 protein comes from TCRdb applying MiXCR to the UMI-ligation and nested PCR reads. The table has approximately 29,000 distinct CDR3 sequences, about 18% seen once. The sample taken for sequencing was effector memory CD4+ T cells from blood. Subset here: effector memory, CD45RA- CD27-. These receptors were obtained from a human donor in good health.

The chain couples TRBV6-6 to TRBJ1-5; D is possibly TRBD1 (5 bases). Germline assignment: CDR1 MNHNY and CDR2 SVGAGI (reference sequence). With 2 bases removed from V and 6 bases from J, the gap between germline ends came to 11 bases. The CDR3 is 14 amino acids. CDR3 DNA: TGTGCCAGCAGTTACGGGGGAAGGGGTCAGCCCCAGCATTTT. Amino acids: CASSYGGRGQPQHF.

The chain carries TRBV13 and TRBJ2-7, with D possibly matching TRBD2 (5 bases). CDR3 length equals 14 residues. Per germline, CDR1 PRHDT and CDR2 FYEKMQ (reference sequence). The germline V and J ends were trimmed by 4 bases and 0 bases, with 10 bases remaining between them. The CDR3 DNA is TGTGCCAGCAGCTACCGGGGATCCTCCTACGAGCAGTACTTC. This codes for CASSYRGSSYEQYF.